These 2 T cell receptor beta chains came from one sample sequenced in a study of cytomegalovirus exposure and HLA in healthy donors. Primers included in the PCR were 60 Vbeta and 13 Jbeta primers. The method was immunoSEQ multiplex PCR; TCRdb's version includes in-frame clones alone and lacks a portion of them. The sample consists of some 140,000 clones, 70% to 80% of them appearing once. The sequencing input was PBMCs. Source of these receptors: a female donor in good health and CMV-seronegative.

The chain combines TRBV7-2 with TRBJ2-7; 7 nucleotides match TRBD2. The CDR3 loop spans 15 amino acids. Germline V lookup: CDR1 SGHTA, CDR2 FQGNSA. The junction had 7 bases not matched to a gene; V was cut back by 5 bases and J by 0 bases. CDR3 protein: CASSPGLAVSYEQYF. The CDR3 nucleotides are TGTGCCAGCAGCCCGGGCCTAGCGGTCTCCTACGAGCAGTACTTC.

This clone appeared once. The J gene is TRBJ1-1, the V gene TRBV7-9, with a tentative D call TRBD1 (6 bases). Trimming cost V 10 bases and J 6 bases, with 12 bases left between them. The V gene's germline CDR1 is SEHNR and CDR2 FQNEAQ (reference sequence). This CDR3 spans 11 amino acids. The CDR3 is CAILEGAEAFF. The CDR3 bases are TGTGCCATTCTCGAGGGGGCTGAAGCTTTCTTT.